This section outlines one TCR beta chain sequence together with its context. This receptor's antigen is unknown. Base quality data are lacking; no much larger clone is found one base away. The CDR3 numbers 21 residues from cysteine through phenylalanine. Just the 63-base CDR3 DNA is kept, in frame starting at base 1. The immunoSEQ Assay, a bias-controlled multiplex PCR, was used to amplify TCRbeta CDR3 regions from genomic DNA. The authors' analysis ran thus. Nucleated cell counts per sample were estimated from amplification of reference gene primers within the assay. To quantify the absolute abundance of each unique TCRbeta CDR3 rearrangement, sequence reads were collapsed and filtered. For each sample, productive Simpson clonality was calculated as the square root of Simpson's diversity index over productive rearrangements. Imported from immuneACCESS, the table was reduced by TCRdb to in-frame sequences with V and J called. These copies leave out some clones; in studies compared against another copy, an unresolved V gene accounts for under half, and the cause of the remainder is not known. V and J calls and clone size are those listed in that table; D and trimming were worked out from the DNA. This sample is represented by around 340,000 clones; about 86% of them were singletons. The biggest ten clones account for just under 3% of the sample.

This specimen belongs to a study of blood T cell repertoires in COVID-19 (dated by TCRdb to about 2020). About the study as a whole: Samples covering the acute and convalescent phases of COVID-19 were provided by collaborators in the United States, Italy and Spain. The material from the prospective study consisted of cDNA or gDNA derived from T cells, B-cell-depleted T cells, or PBMCs. The dataset comprised deeply sampled blood TCRbeta repertoires from subjects exposed to, actively infected with, or recovered from COVID-19. The repertoires were made available in a free public database intended to serve as a resource for research on the immune response to SARS-CoV-2. The samples were drawn from two sources: the first 160 participants of the ongoing ImmuneRACE study, and 1,000 to 1,500 subjects contributed by 6 global collaborators. A de-identified subject ID, COVID-19 status, age in years and sex were almost always included in the sample metadata. Where available, HLA class I and class II types were taken from metadata supplied by the sample provider and were not determined by assay-based typing. Points the paper makes about the study in general: The amount of clinical and demographic metadata varied by source and participant and was provided uncurated.

The collaborating institutions used their own protocols to collect whole blood in K2EDTA tubes. For TCRbeta analysis, collaborator samples were shipped as frozen whole blood, as isolated PBMCs, or as DNA extracted from either sample type. This clonotype originated in a man between 25 and 39 years old with active or convalescent COVID-19. The chain was built from TRBV21-1 and TRBJ1-1; TRBD1 is taken as the D call from the table, unchecked against the DNA. TRBV21-1 is flagged as a pseudogene. The sequenced sample was peripheral blood. The bases are TGTGCCAACGGCGGGCTTTATAAACCGGGACAGGGGGCTGGTTTGAACACTGAAGCTTTCTTT. Its product reads: CANGGLYKPGQGAGLNTEAFF.